Only a few counts were recorded for the clone carrying this T cell receptor (beta chain). Its antigen is currently unknown. From germline, CDR1 is SQVTM and CDR2 ANQGSEA. Trimming removed 4 bases from V and 6 bases from J, with 10 bases in between. The CDR3 covers 11 residues. This entry belongs to a study of T cells in localized non-small cell lung cancer. Clones were sequenced by immunoSEQ multiplex PCR, and TCRdb holds only the in-frame ones, with some missing. The sample lists 70,000 to 95,000 clones, approximately 91% occurring once. The study, taken as a whole, reports: Adjacent lung exhibited a median of about 57 among the 100 most abundant tumor clones. Because only a single region of the tumor was sequenced, heterogeneity remains possible. Higher T cell density in the blood was associated with longer overall survival, whereas higher adjacent-lung clonality associated with shorter survival.

The sequence was obtained from a woman aged 35 to 70 with stage II squamous cell lung carcinoma. Material: PBMCs, obtained before any cancer treatment. This chain links TRBV29-1 with TRBJ2-7; unclear D gene. The CDR3 is CSVVTTAEQYF. CDR3 nucleotide sequence: TGCAGCGTTGTGACCACCGCCGAGCAGTACTTC.